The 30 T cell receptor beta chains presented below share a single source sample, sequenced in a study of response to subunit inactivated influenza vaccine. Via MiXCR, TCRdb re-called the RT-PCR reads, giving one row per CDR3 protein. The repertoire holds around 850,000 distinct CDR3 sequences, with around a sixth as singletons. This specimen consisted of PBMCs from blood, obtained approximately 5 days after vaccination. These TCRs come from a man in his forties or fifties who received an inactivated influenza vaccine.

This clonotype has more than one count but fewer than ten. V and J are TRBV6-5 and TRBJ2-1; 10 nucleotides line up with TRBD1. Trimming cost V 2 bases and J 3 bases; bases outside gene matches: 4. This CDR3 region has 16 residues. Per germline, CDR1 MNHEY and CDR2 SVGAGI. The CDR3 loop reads CASSYGGQGIYNEQFF. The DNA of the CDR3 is TGTGCCAGCAGTTACGGGGGACAGGGGATCTACAATGAGCAGTTCTTC.

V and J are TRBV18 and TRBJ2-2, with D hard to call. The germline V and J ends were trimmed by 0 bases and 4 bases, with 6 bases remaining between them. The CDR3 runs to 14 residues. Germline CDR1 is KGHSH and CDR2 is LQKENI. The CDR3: CASSPPAVTGELFF. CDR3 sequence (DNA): TGTGCCAGCTCACCACCGGCGGTCACCGGGGAGCTGTTTTTT.

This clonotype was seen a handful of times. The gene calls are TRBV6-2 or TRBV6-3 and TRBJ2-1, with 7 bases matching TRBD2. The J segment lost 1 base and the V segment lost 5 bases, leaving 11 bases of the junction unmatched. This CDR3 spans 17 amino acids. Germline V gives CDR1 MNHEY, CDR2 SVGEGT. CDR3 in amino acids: CASSHGPGTMSYNEQFF. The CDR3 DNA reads TGTGCCAGCAGTCATGGCCCCGGGACTATGTCCTACAATGAGCAGTTCTTC.

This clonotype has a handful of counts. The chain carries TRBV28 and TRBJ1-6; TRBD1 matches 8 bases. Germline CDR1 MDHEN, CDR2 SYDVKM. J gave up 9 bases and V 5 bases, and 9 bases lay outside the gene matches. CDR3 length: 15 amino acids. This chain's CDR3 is CASSRTGLQASPLHF. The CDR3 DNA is TGTGCCAGCAGTCGGACAGGGTTGCAGGCTTCACCCCTCCACTTT.

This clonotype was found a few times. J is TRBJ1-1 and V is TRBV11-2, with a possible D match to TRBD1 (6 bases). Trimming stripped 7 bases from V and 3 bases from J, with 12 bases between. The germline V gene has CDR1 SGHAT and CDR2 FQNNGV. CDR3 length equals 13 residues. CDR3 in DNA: TGTGCCAGCATACAGGGAGAGGACACTGAAGCTTTCTTT. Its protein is CASIQGEDTEAFF.

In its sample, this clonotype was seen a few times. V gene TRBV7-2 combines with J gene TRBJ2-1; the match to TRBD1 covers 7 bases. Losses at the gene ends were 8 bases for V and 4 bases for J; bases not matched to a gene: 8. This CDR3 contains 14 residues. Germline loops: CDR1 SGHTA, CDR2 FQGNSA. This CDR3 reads CASQKGAEYNEQFF. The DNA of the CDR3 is TGTGCCAGCCAAAAGGGGGCAGAGTACAATGAGCAGTTCTTC. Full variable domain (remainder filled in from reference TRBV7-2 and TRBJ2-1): GAGVSQSPSNKVTEKGKDVELRCDPISGHTALYWYRQSLGQGLEFLIYFQGNSAPDKSGLPSDRFSAERTGGSVSTLTIQRTQQEDSAVYLCASQKGAEYNEQFFGPGTRLTVL.

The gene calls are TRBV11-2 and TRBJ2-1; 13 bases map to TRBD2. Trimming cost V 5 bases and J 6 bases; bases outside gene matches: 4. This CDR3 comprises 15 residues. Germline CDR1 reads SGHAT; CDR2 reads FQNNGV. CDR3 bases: TGTGCCAGCAGCGACGGGACTAGCGGGGTCAATGAGCAGTTCTTC. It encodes CASSDGTSGVNEQFF.

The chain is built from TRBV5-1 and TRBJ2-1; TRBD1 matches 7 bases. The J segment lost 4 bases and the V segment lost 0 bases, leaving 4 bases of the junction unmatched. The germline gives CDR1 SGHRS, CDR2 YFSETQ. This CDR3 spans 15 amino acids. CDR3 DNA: TGCGCCAGCAGCTTGGAGGGGGCGGATTACAATGAGCAGTTCTTC. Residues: CASSLEGADYNEQFF.

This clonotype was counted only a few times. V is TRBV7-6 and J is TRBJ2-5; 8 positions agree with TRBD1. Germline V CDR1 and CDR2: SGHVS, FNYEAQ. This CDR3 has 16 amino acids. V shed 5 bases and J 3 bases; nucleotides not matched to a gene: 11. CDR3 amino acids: CASSPTLDRVEETQYF. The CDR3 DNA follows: TGTGCCAGCAGCCCCACTCTGGACAGGGTGGAAGAGACCCAGTACTTC.

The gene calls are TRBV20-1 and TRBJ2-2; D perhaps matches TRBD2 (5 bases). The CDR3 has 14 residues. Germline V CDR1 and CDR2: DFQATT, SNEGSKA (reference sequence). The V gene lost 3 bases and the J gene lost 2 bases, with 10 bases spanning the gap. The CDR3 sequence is CSARLGRNTGELFF. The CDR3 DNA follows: TGCAGTGCTAGGTTGGGGAGAAACACCGGGGAGCTGTTTTTT.

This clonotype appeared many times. The CDR3 nucleotides are TGCGCCAGCAGCCAGCTCGAACGGTCTAATGAAAAACTGTTTTTT. Translated: CASSQLERSNEKLFF. The chain has TRBV4-3 and TRBJ1-4, with no clear D. The V gene lost 3 bases and the J gene lost 3 bases, with 11 bases spanning the gap. Germline lookup yields CDR1 LGHNA and CDR2 YSLEER. The CDR3 loop spans 15 amino acids.

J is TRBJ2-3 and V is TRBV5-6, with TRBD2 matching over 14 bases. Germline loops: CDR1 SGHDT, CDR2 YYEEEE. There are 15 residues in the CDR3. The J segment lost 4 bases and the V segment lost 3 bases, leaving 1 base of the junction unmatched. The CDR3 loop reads CASSWGLAGADTQYF. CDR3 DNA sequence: TGTGCCAGCAGCTGGGGACTAGCGGGGGCAGATACGCAGTATTTT. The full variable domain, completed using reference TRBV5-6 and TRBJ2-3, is DAGVTQSPTHLIKTRGQQVTLRCSPKSGHDTVSWYQQALGQGPQFIFQYYEEEERQRGNFPDRFSGHQFPNYSSELNVNALLLGDSALYLCASSWGLAGADTQYFGPGTRLTVL.

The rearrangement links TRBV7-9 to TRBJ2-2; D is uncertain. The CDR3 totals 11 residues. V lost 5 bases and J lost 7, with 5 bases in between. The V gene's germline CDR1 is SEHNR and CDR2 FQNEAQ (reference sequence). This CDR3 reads CASSNRGELFF. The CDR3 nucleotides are TGTGCCAGCAGCAACCGCGGGGAGCTGTTTTTT.

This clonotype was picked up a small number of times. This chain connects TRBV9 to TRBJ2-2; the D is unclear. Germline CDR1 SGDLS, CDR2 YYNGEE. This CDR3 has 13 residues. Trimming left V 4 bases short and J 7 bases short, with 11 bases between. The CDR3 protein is CASSPTQRGELFF. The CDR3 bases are TGTGCCAGCAGCCCCACCCAGCGCGGGGAGCTGTTTTTT. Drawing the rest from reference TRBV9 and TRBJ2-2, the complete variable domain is DSGVTQTPKHLITATGQRVTLRCSPRSGDLSVYWYQQSLDQGLQFLIQYYNGEERAKGNILERFSAQQFPDLHSELNLSSLELGDSALYFCASSPTQRGELFFGEGSRLTVL.

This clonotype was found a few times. The CDR3 coding sequence is TGCAGTGCGATCCTAGGTATCGCCTACGAGCAGTACTTC. This codes for CSAILGIAYEQYF. The rearrangement joins TRBV20-1 to TRBJ2-7; D is uncertain. Between the trimmed V and J ends, which lost 6 bases and 2 bases, there was a span of 14 bases. Germline V lookup: CDR1 DFQATT, CDR2 SNEGSKA (reference sequence). CDR3 size: 13 residues.

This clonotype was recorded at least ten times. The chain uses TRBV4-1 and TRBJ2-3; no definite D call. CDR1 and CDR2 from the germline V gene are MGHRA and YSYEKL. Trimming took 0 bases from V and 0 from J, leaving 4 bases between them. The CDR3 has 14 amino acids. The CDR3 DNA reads TGCGCCAGCAGCCAAGAGCCGAGCACAGATACGCAGTATTTT. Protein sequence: CASSQEPSTDTQYF.

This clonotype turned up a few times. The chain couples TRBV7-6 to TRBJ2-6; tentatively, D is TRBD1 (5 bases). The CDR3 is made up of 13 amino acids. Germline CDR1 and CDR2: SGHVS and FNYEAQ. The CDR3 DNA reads TGTGCGGTAGGACAAAGTAGGGCCAACGTCCTGACTTTC. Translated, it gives CAVGQSRANVLTF.

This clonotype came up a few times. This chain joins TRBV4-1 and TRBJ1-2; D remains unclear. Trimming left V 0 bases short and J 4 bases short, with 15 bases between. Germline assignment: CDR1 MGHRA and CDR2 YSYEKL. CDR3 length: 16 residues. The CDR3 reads CASSQDLNIGGYGYTF. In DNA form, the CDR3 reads TGCGCCAGCAGCCAAGATCTTAACATTGGAGGCTATGGCTACACCTTC.

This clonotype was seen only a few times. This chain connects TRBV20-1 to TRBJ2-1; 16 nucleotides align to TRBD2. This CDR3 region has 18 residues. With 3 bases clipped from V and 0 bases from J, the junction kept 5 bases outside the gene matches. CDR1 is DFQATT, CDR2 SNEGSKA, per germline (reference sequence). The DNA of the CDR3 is TGCAGTGCTAGGGGGACTAGCGGGAGGGGGGGCTCCTACAATGAGCAGTTCTTC. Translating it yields CSARGTSGRGGSYNEQFF.

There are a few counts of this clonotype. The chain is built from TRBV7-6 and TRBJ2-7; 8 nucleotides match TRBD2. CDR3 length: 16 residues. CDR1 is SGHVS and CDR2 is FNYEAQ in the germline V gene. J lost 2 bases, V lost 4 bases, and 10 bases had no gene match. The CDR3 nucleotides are TGTGCCAGCAGCTCGACGGGCGGGGGGCGAACCTACGAGCAGTACTTC. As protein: CASSSTGGGRTYEQYF.

In DNA, the CDR3 is TGCGCCAGCAGTCCCCATTTCGATCAGCCCCAGCATTTT. It yields the protein CASSPHFDQPQHF. The V call is TRBV5-1, the J call TRBJ1-5; D is uncertain. Trimming shortened V by 5 bases and J by 5 bases, and 11 bases separated the two germline ends. Germline CDR1 SGHRS, CDR2 YFSETQ. The CDR3 sequence is 13 residues long.

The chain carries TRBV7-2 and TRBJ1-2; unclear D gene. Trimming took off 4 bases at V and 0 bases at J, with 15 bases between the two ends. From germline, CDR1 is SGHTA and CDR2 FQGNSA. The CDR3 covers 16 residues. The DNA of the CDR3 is TGTGCCAGCAGCTCGGCGTTAAGGCGATCTAACTATGGCTACACCTTC. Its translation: CASSSALRRSNYGYTF.

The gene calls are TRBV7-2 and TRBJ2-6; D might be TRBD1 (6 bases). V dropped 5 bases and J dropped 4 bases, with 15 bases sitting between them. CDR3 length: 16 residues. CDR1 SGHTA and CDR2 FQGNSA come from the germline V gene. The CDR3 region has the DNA TGTGCCAGCAGCAAACAGGGACACTCCGGGGCCAACGTCCTGACTTTC. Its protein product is CASSKQGHSGANVLTF.

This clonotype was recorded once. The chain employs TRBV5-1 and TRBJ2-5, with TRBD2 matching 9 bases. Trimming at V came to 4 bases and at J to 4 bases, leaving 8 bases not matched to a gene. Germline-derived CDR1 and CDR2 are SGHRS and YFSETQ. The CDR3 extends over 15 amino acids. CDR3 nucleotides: TGCGCCAGCAGCGGTCCGGGACTAGCTGCAGAGACCCAGTACTTC. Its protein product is CASSGPGLAAETQYF.

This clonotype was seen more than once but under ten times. CDR3 bases: TGCGCCAGCAGCTTGGCGCAATCTAGCTCCTACAATGAGCAGTTCTTC. Amino acid sequence: CASSLAQSSSYNEQFF. The chain combines TRBV5-1 with TRBJ2-1; the D is unclear. Germline V CDR1 and CDR2: SGHRS, YFSETQ. Trimming shortened V by 0 bases and J by 0 bases, and 10 bases separated the two germline ends. The CDR3 is made up of 16 amino acids.

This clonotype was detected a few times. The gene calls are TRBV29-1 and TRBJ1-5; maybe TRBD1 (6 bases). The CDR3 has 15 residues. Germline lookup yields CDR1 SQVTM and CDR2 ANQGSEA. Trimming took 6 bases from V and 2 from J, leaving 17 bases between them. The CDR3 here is CSVSDGGRGNQPQHF. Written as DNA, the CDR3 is TGCAGCGTCTCAGATGGGGGGCGCGGCAATCAGCCCCAGCATTTT.

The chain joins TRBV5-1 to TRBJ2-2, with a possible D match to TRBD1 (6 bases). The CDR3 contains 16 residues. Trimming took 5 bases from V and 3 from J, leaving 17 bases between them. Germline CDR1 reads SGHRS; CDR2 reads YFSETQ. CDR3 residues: CASRWVQGSDTGELFF. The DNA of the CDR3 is TGCGCCAGCAGATGGGTTCAGGGGAGCGACACCGGGGAGCTGTTTTTT.

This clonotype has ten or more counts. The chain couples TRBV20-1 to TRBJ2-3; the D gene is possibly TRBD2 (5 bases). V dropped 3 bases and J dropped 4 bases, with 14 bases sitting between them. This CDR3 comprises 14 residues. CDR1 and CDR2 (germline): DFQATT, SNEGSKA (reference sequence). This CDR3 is CSARSFGNADTQYF. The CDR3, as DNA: TGCAGTGCTAGGTCATTCGGGAACGCAGATACGCAGTATTTT.

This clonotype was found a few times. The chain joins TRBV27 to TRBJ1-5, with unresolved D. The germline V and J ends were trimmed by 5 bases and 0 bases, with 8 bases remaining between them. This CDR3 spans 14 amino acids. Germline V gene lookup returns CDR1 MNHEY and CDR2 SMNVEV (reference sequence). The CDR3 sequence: CASSPLSSNQPQHF. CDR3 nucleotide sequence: TGTGCCAGCAGTCCCCTATCTAGCAATCAGCCCCAGCATTTT.

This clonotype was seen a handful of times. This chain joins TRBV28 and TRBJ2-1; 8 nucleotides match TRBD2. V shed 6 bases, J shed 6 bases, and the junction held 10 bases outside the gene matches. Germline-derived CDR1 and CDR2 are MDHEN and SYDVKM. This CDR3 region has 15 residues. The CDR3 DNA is TGTGCCAGCAGGACCGGGACTAGAGTCACCAATGAGCAGTTCTTC. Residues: CASRTGTRVTNEQFF. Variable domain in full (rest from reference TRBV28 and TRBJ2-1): DVKVTQSSRYLVKRTGEKVFLECVQDMDHENMFWYRQDPGLGLRLIYFSYDVKMKEKGDIPEGYSVSREKKERFSLILESASTNQTSMYLCASRTGTRVTNEQFFGPGTRLTVL.